Each of the 15 T cell receptor beta chains below was sequenced from the same sample in a study of cytomegalovirus exposure and HLA in healthy donors. This PCR relied on a set of 60 Vbeta primers and 13 Jbeta primers. Produced via immunoSEQ multiplex PCR; TCRdb's table is partial and in-frame only. Listed are tens of thousands of clones; 3.8% falls within the top ten. What was sequenced was PBMCs. These receptors were taken from a man between 18 and 35 years old in good health and CMV-seropositive.

As regards this clone: An end of the junction differs from the germline gene, which may be a read error. This sequence joins TRBV20-1 and TRBJ2-7; 8 bases are a match to TRBD2. This CDR3 has 10 amino acids. Germline V gene lookup returns CDR1 DFQATT and CDR2 SNEGSKA (reference sequence). In nucleotides, the CDR3 is TGCAGTGCTATACGAGCGGGGGTGAACTTC. This codes for CSAIRAGVNF.

The genes are TRBV4-1 and TRBJ1-1; D remains ambiguous. This CDR3 contains 13 residues. Germline loops: CDR1 MGHRA, CDR2 YSYEKL. With 7 bases removed from V and 2 bases from J, the gap between germline ends came to 11 bases. Written as DNA, the CDR3 is TGCGCCAGCAAGTTCCGAGCAAACACTGAAGCTTTCTTT. This translates into CASKFRANTEAFF.

CDR3 nucleotides: TGTGCCAGCAGCGCCCGACAGGGGGGAGTTAGCTATGGCTACACCTTC. Translated, it gives CASSARQGGVSYGYTF. The chain uses TRBV13 and TRBJ1-2; 9 bases match TRBD1. The germline V gene encodes CDR1 PRHDT and CDR2 FYEKMQ (reference sequence). V lost 5 bases and J lost 4; bases outside the gene matches: 11. The CDR3 is made up of 16 amino acids.

Considering frequency, this clone is medium-sized. The V and J genes are TRBV6-1 and TRBJ2-2, with TRBD1 matching over 7 bases. The CDR3 has 14 amino acids. V shed 4 bases and J 3 bases; nucleotides not matched to a gene: 2. Germline V gene data show CDR1 as MNHNS and CDR2 as SASEGT. The CDR3 region has the DNA TGTGCCAGCAGTGCTACAGGGGACACCGGGGAGCTGTTTTTT. It yields the protein CASSATGDTGELFF.

This chain links TRBV2 with TRBJ2-2, with D tentatively TRBD1 (5 bases). CDR1 and CDR2 from the germline V gene are SNHLY and FYNNEI. The CDR3 spans 11 residues. V lost 8 bases and J 4 bases, leaving 5 bases between the germline ends. The CDR3 region has the DNA TGTGCCAGCCAGGGCACCGGGGAGCTGTTTTTT. Its protein is CASQGTGELFF. Using reference TRBV2 and TRBJ2-2 for the parts outside the CDR3, the full variable domain is EPEVTQTPSHQVTQMGQEVILRCVPISNHLYFYWYRQILGQKVEFLVSFYNNEISEKSEIFDDQFSVERPDGSNFTLKIRSTKLEDSAMYFCASQGTGELFFGEGSRLTVL.

The V call is TRBV15, the J call TRBJ2-1, with 12 bases fitting TRBD2. The J segment lost 2 bases and the V segment lost 0 bases, leaving 8 bases of the junction unmatched. Germline CDR1 and CDR2: LNHNV and YYDKDF (reference sequence). The CDR3 contains 19 residues. The CDR3 bases are TGTGCCACCAGCAGAGAGCGGTGGCTAGCGGGAGGGACCTACAATGAGCAGTTCTTC. This encodes CATSRERWLAGGTYNEQFF.

The chain employs TRBV5-1 and TRBJ2-1; D is uncertain. There are 14 residues in the CDR3. CDR1 is SGHRS and CDR2 is YFSETQ in the germline V gene. Deletions cut 5 bases from V and 10 bases from J, with 19 bases between. The CDR3 DNA reads TGCGCCAGCAGGGATTGGAGACGGCTGTCAGAGCAGTTCTTC. Its protein product is CASRDWRRLSEQFF.

The rearrangement uses TRBV28 and TRBJ2-6; TRBD1 might be the D (6 bases). This CDR3 contains 16 residues. The V end lost 5 bases, the J end lost 1 base, and 12 bases lay between the germline ends. Per the germline V gene, CDR1 is MDHEN and CDR2 is SYDVKM. Here the CDR3 reads CASSPPGVSGANVLTF. CDR3 nucleotides: TGTGCCAGCAGTCCCCCAGGGGTTTCTGGGGCCAACGTCCTGACTTTC.

The chain couples TRBV27 to TRBJ2-7; D perhaps matches TRBD1 (6 bases). The length of the CDR3 is 14 residues. Trimming pared 9 bases from V and 2 bases from J, leaving 17 bases between. Germline-derived CDR1 and CDR2 are MNHEY and SMNVEV (reference sequence). CDR3 sequence (DNA): TGTGCCAGGATTAGAACAGGGCTAACCTACGAGCAGTACTTC. Protein: CARIRTGLTYEQYF.

This rearrangement joins TRBV28 to TRBJ1-5; no definite D call. Trimming stripped 6 bases from V and 8 bases from J, with 11 bases between. Germline V gene lookup returns CDR1 MDHEN and CDR2 SYDVKM. The CDR3 has 12 amino acids. The CDR3 reads CASSTSVEPQHF. CDR3 nucleotides: TGTGCCAGCAGCACCTCGGTTGAGCCCCAGCATTTT.

The chain carries TRBV28 and TRBJ1-1; 7 nucleotides line up with TRBD1. Germline lookup yields CDR1 MDHEN and CDR2 SYDVKM. The V and J ends lost 9 bases and 4 bases, in that order; junction bases with no gene match: 5. CDR3 size: 12 residues. The CDR3 DNA reads TGTGCCAGTCGACAGGGAGGCACTGAAGCTTTCTTT. Protein sequence: CASRQGGTEAFF.

This chain uses TRBV14 with TRBJ2-1, with TRBD1 identical over 10 bases. With 4 bases clipped from V and 3 bases from J, the junction kept 3 bases outside the gene matches. CDR1 is SGHDN, CDR2 FVKESK, per germline. This CDR3 has 15 amino acids. The CDR3 loop is CASSLGQGHYNEQFF. The CDR3 region has the DNA TGTGCCAGCAGCCTGGGACAGGGGCACTACAATGAGCAGTTCTTC. Full variable domain (outside the CDR3, taken from reference TRBV14 and TRBJ2-1): EAGVTQFPSHSVIEKGQTVTLRCDPISGHDNLYWYRRVMGKEIKFLLHFVKESKQDESGMPNNRFLAERTGGTYSTLKVQPAELEDSGVYFCASSLGQGHYNEQFFGPGTRLTVL.

This sequence joins TRBV5-1 and TRBJ1-1; no reliable D call. This CDR3 has 13 residues. The ends were cut back, 3 bases at V and 8 bases at J, with 14 bases in the middle. Looked up from germline, CDR1 is SGHRS and CDR2 is YFSETQ. The CDR3 DNA is TGCGCCAGCAGCTCGCACAGTGCGTCAGAAGCTTTCTTT. Residues: CASSSHSASEAFF.

The chain couples TRBV5-1 to TRBJ2-3; D is undetermined. The CDR3 extends over 16 amino acids. Trimming took off 1 base at V and 1 base at J, with 13 bases between the two ends. CDR1 is SGHRS and CDR2 is YFSETQ in the germline V gene. CDR3 loop: CASSLFFGVGTDTQYF. The CDR3 DNA follows: TGCGCCAGCAGCTTGTTTTTCGGAGTGGGCACAGATACGCAGTATTTT.

The chain carries TRBV7-9 and TRBJ1-5; D unclear. CDR1 is SEHNR, CDR2 FQNEAQ, per germline (reference sequence). Trimming removed 5 bases from V and 4 bases from J, with 12 bases in between. This CDR3 comprises 14 residues. This CDR3 reads CASSPDLANQPQHF. CDR3 DNA sequence: TGTGCCAGCAGCCCCGATTTGGCAAATCAGCCCCAGCATTTT.